Ten or more counts support the clone carrying this TCR beta chain. Its antigen remains unidentified. The authors amplified TCR beta CDR3 regions, and they did so from RNA transcripts for repertoire sequencing. Second-round multiplex PCR came after a first-round RT-PCR that employed HTBI primers. TCRdb reanalysed the multiplex PCR reads using MiXCR and keeps one entry per CDR3 protein. The sample has 200,000 to 250,000 distinct CDR3 sequences, under 30% seen once. This entry comes from a study of Graves' ophthalmopathy and Graves' hyperthyroidism. Study-wide results and limits: Researchers report that a 13-signature model separated ophthalmopathy from stable hyperthyroidism, posting 85% to 90% sensitivity and roughly 81% specificity.

The V and J ends lost 1 base and 5 bases respectively, with 8 bases between them. The V gene's germline CDR1 is DFQATT and CDR2 SNEGSKA (reference sequence). The CDR3 totals 13 residues. Sequenced material: peripheral blood. The V gene is TRBV20-1, the J gene TRBJ2-2, with D perhaps matching TRBD2 (5 bases). The TCR was taken from a man aged 50-60 years with Graves' ophthalmopathy. For the CDR3, the DNA is TGCAGTGCTAGAGGGCCGGGGACCGGGGAGCTGTTTTTT. Amino acid sequence: CSARGPGTGELFF.